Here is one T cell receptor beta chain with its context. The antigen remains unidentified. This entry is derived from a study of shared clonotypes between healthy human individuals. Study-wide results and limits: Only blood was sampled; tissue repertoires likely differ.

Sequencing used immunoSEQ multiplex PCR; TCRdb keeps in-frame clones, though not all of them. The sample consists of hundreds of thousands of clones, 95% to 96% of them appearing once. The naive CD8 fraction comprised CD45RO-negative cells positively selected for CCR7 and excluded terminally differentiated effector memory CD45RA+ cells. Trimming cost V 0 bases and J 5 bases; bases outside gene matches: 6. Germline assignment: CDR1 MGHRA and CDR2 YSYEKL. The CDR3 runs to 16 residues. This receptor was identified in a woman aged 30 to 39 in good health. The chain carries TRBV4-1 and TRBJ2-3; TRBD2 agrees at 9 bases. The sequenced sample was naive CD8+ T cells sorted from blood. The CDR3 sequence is CASSQDRGLALDTQYF. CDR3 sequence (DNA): TGCGCCAGCAGCCAAGATAGGGGACTAGCCTTAGATACGCAGTATTTT.